The clone carrying this T cell receptor (beta chain) was seen once. The germline V gene encodes CDR1 KGHSH and CDR2 LQKENI. This CDR3 is built from 17 residues. With V trimmed by 3 bases and J by 1 base, 8 bases remained unmatched. This specimen comes from a study of blood T cell repertoires in COVID-19. Study-level background: Samples representing acute and convalescent COVID-19 were sourced from the United States, Italy and Spain. Sources were T cells, B-cell-depleted T cells, or PBMCs; the material itself was cDNA or gDNA.

In the original workflow: Researchers report that nucleated cell counts were estimated from reference gene primer amplification. The method was immunoSEQ multiplex PCR; TCRdb's version includes in-frame clones alone and lacks a portion of them. The DNA was the basis for D and trimming; V, J and clone size are from that table. The sample contains roughly 120,000 clones, roughly 85% of which appear only once. The sample comprised peripheral blood. The rearrangement joins TRBV18 to TRBJ2-3; 9 bases line up with TRBD2. This clonotype was sampled from a human donor in a cohort sampled during active COVID-19. The CDR3 DNA reads as TGTGCCAGCTCACCTTTATCACTAGCGGGCCGCACAGATACGCAGTATTTT. Its translation: CASSPLSLAGRTDTQYF.